The 30 T cell receptor beta chains presented below share a single source sample, sequenced in a study of spatial heterogeneity in lung cancer. TCRdb used MiXCR to reprocess the 5' RACE reads, holding one entry per CDR3 protein. The sample has about 40,000 distinct CDR3 sequences; roughly 5.4% are singletons. Sample time point: sample taken at primary tumor resection. The sample in question was PBMCs, obtained at surgery. The receptor set was obtained from a female donor with early-stage non-small cell lung cancer.

In this sample, this clonotype turned up many times. The chain recombines TRBV2 with TRBJ2-5; the D is unclear. CDR1 and CDR2 (germline): SNHLY, FYNNEI. The CDR3 is 13 amino acids. Trimming stripped 4 bases from V and 2 bases from J, with 8 bases between. The CDR3 reads CASSGGRQETQYF. Here the CDR3 DNA reads TGTGCCAGCAGTGGAGGCAGGCAAGAGACCCAGTACTTC.

This clonotype was seen at least ten times. The rearrangement joins TRBV27 to TRBJ1-6; the D is unclear. The CDR3 is made up of 12 amino acids. Trimming shortened V by 8 bases and J by 12 bases, and 14 bases separated the two germline ends. Germline CDR1 is MNHEY and CDR2 is SMNVEV (reference sequence). CDR3 DNA: TGTGCCAGCGGAATGTCGAGGAGACCCCTCCACTTT. It is translated as CASGMSRRPLHF.

This clonotype was recorded many times. This chain uses TRBV28 with TRBJ2-7; TRBD2 aligns across 7 bases. The germline V gene encodes CDR1 MDHEN and CDR2 SYDVKM. The V gene end was trimmed by 9 bases and the J gene end by 2 bases; junction bases not matched to a gene: 7. The CDR3 is made up of 13 amino acids. The CDR3 bases are TGTGCCAGTAGTGGGGGGGTTGCCTACGAGCAGTACTTC. This translates into CASSGGVAYEQYF.

This clonotype was observed many times. V gene TRBV9 combines with J gene TRBJ2-3; D possibly uses TRBD1 or TRBD2 (6 bases each). Trimming cost V 3 bases and J 3 bases, with 17 bases left between them. The V gene's germline CDR1 is SGDLS and CDR2 YYNGEE. This CDR3 region has 16 residues. For the CDR3, the DNA is TGTGCCAGCAGCGCAAAGAGGGGGGCGGAAACAGATACGCAGTATTTT. It codes for CASSAKRGAETDTQYF. Based on the CDR3 plus reference TRBV9 and TRBJ2-3, the full variable domain is DSGVTQTPKHLITATGQRVTLRCSPRSGDLSVYWYQQSLDQGLQFLIQYYNGEERAKGNILERFSAQQFPDLHSELNLSSLELGDSALYFCASSAKRGAETDTQYFGPGTRLTVL.

As for this clonotype: A much larger clone differs by one base, so this may be a read error. The CDR3 sequence is CANTLAVGGYTIYF. As DNA, the CDR3 is TGTGCCAACACCCTGGCTGTGGGAGGATACACCATATATTTT. The chain uses TRBV28 and TRBJ1-3, with D unclear. Germline CDR1 is MDHEN and CDR2 is SYDVKM. With 10 bases removed from V and 8 bases from J, the gap between germline ends came to 21 bases. The CDR3 runs 14 residues.

This clonotype was seen ten or more times. The CDR3 here is CASSLIMGLRASGANVLTF. As DNA, the CDR3 is TGTGCCAGCAGCTTAATAATGGGGTTGAGGGCCTCTGGGGCCAACGTCCTGACTTTC. This chain connects TRBV11-2 to TRBJ2-6; weak D call: TRBD2 (5 bases). V was clipped by 2 bases and J by 0 bases, with 17 bases between them. Germline loops: CDR1 SGHAT, CDR2 FQNNGV. The CDR3 consists of 19 residues.

This clonotype was seen ten or more times. CDR3 sequence: CASSQDLGGEAFF. Written as DNA, the CDR3 is TGTGCCAGCAGCCAAGATCTGGGGGGTGAAGCTTTCTTT. V and J are TRBV14 and TRBJ1-1; a possible D gene is TRBD1 (5 bases). With 0 bases removed from V and 7 bases from J, the gap between germline ends came to 9 bases. Germline CDR1 SGHDN, CDR2 FVKESK. This CDR3 region has 13 residues. Supplemented by reference TRBV14 and TRBJ1-1, the full variable domain reads EAGVTQFPSHSVIEKGQTVTLRCDPISGHDNLYWYRRVMGKEIKFLLHFVKESKQDESGMPNNRFLAERTGGTYSTLKVQPAELEDSGVYFCASSQDLGGEAFFGQGTRLTVV.

This clonotype has more than one count but fewer than ten. V gene TRBV7-8 combines with J gene TRBJ1-1; TRBD1 might be the D (6 bases). The germline V and J ends were trimmed by 5 bases and 6 bases, with 10 bases remaining between them. Germline CDR1 and CDR2: SGHVS and FQNEAQ. CDR3 length: 12 amino acids. CDR3 region: CASSHRVAEAFF. DNA for the CDR3: TGTGCCAGCAGCCACAGGGTCGCTGAAGCTTTCTTT.

This clonotype was counted ten times or more. The gene calls are TRBV10-1 and TRBJ2-5; 9 nucleotides agree with TRBD2. Germline trimming cut 3 bases from V and 5 bases from J; bases unmatched to any gene: 10. The CDR3 sequence is 16 residues long. The germline V gene has CDR1 WNHNN and CDR2 SYGVQD (reference sequence). CDR3 nucleotide sequence: TGCGCCAGCAGTGAACTAGCGGGTTCAAGGGCGGAGACCCAGTACTTC. It specifies CASSELAGSRAETQYF.

This clonotype has ten or more counts. CDR3 residues: CASSYIAGGTNEQFF. As DNA, the CDR3 is TGTGCCAGCAGTTACATAGCGGGGGGCACGAATGAGCAGTTCTTC. This chain joins TRBV6-2 or TRBV6-3 and TRBJ2-1; 10 bases align to TRBD2. V trimming: 2 bases; J trimming: 7 bases; junction bases outside the gene matches: 5. The germline V gene has CDR1 MNHEY and CDR2 SVGEGT. CDR3 length: 15 residues.

This chain links TRBV20-1 with TRBJ1-6; TRBD1 agrees at 10 bases. Unmatched junction bases numbered 6, after V lost 6 bases and J lost 7 bases. The CDR3 spans 14 residues. Germline V gene lookup returns CDR1 DFQATT and CDR2 SNEGSKA (reference sequence). The CDR3 region has the DNA TGCAGTGCACGACAGGGGGCGAGAAATTCACCCCTCCACTTT. Protein product: CSARQGARNSPLHF.

This clonotype was picked up many times. CDR3 coding DNA: TGTGCCAGCAGCTTGAGAGGGTTCACAGATACGCAGTATTTT. Protein: CASSLRGFTDTQYF. The rearrangement joins TRBV5-6 to TRBJ2-3; D might be TRBD2 (5 bases). The V end was cut by 1 base, the J end by 2 bases, with 8 bases between. Germline CDR1 is SGHDT and CDR2 is YYEEEE. The CDR3 runs 14 residues.

This clonotype was observed at least ten times. The V call is TRBV6-2 or TRBV6-3, the J call TRBJ2-7; D is tentatively TRBD1 or TRBD2 (6 bases each). Germline CDR1 reads MNHEY; CDR2 reads SVGEGT. The CDR3 runs to 15 residues. The V end lost 6 bases, the J end lost 0 bases, and 15 bases lay between the germline ends. The CDR3 reads CASRRSGALSYEQYF. The CDR3 nucleotides are TGTGCCAGCAGAAGGTCGGGGGCCCTCTCCTACGAGCAGTACTTC.

This clonotype was found many times. V usage is TRBV6-5 and J usage is TRBJ1-4, with unresolved D. This CDR3 is built from 15 residues. In germline, CDR1 is MNHEY, CDR2 SVGAGI. Trimming cost V 0 bases and J 8 bases, with 13 bases left between them. This CDR3 reads CASSYSTGVNEKLFF. The CDR3 coding sequence is TGTGCCAGCAGTTACTCGACCGGGGTTAACGAAAAACTGTTTTTT.

This clonotype has just a few counts. The chain joins TRBV27 to TRBJ2-5, with 9 nucleotides matching TRBD2. Looked up from germline, CDR1 is MNHEY and CDR2 is SMNVEV (reference sequence). The trim removed 6 bases at V and 5 bases at J, leaving 13 bases unmatched. The length of the CDR3 is 16 residues. CDR3 sequence: CASSQGPGLALETQYF. The CDR3 nucleotides read TGTGCCAGCAGCCAAGGACCGGGACTAGCATTGGAGACCCAGTACTTC.

This clonotype was counted only a few times. The chain employs TRBV20-1 and TRBJ2-7, with D possibly matching TRBD1 (6 bases). The CDR3 runs to 15 residues. The germline CDR1 and CDR2 sequences are DFQATT and SNEGSKA (reference sequence). V lost 0 bases and J lost 4, with 16 bases in between. The CDR3 DNA is TGCAGTGCTAGAGATTTACAGGGTAGGATGTACGAGCAGTACTTC. Its protein product is CSARDLQGRMYEQYF.

This clonotype has a count of ten or more. The CDR3 nucleotides read TGTGCCAGCAGTGAAGCTAGCGGGGGGTACAATGAGCAGTTCTTC. It specifies CASSEASGGYNEQFF. V and J are TRBV6-1 and TRBJ2-1, with 10 bases identical to TRBD2. With 0 bases clipped from V and 4 bases from J, the junction kept 0 bases outside the gene matches. Germline values: CDR1 MNHNS, CDR2 SASEGT. This CDR3 contains 15 residues.

This clonotype was recorded at least ten times. The V gene is TRBV29-1, the J gene TRBJ1-1; maybe TRBD1 (5 bases). The length of the CDR3 is 16 residues. Looked up from germline, CDR1 is SQVTM and CDR2 is ANQGSEA. Trimming removed 4 bases from V and 3 bases from J, with 21 bases in between. The CDR3 here is CSVASAPRGGDTEAFF. The CDR3 DNA follows: TGCAGCGTTGCCTCGGCTCCTCGGGGAGGGGACACTGAAGCTTTCTTT.

The DNA for the CDR3 is TGTGCCAGCAGTTTATTGGGGGACGAGCAGTACTTC. It codes for CASSLLGDEQYF. V is TRBV27 and J is TRBJ2-7, with D possibly called TRBD1 or TRBD2 (5 bases each). The CDR3 loop spans 12 amino acids. Trimming pared 1 base from V and 5 bases from J, leaving 6 bases between. Germline V gives CDR1 MNHEY, CDR2 SMNVEV (reference sequence).

Many counts were recorded for this clonotype. The chain employs TRBV2 and TRBJ2-4, with D perhaps TRBD1 or TRBD2 (5 bases each). The CDR3 has 13 residues. Trimming shortened V by 3 bases and J by 9 bases, and 12 bases separated the two germline ends. Germline CDR1 reads SNHLY; CDR2 reads FYNNEI. CDR3 protein: CASSDPQGVIQYF. Written as DNA, the CDR3 is TGTGCCAGCAGTGATCCCCAGGGAGTCATTCAGTACTTC.

Sample share makes this clonotype medium-sized. V and J are TRBV20-1 and TRBJ2-2; 12 bases align to TRBD2. The CDR3 has 17 amino acids. After removal of 0 bases from V and 4 bases from J, the junction contained 6 bases not matched to a gene. Looked up from germline, CDR1 is DFQATT and CDR2 is SNEGSKA (reference sequence). In nucleotides, the CDR3 is TGCAGTGCTAGAGATCCTAGCGGGGGGGCCACCACCGGGGAGCTGTTTTTT. Its translation is CSARDPSGGATTGELFF.

This clonotype was seen more than once but under ten times. V usage is TRBV7-2 and J usage is TRBJ1-5; D remains unclear. Germline assignment: CDR1 SGHTA and CDR2 FQGNSA. CDR3 size: 15 residues. V gave up 6 bases and J gave up 6 bases, with 18 bases separating them. The DNA for the CDR3 is TGTGCCAGCAGTCAGACGGACCTGTGGAGTCAGCCCCAGCATTTT. As protein: CASSQTDLWSQPQHF.

Ten or more counts support this clonotype. The chain uses TRBV27 and TRBJ2-2; TRBD1 matches 7 bases. The CDR3 totals 16 residues. Germline V gene sequence: CDR1 MNHEY, CDR2 SMNVEV (reference sequence). J was trimmed by 4 bases and V by 2 bases; bases with no gene match: 7. The DNA of the CDR3 is TGTGCCAGCAGTTTAGAGCGGCCAGGGGGCACCGGGGAGCTGTTTTTT. Its translation: CASSLERPGGTGELFF.

This clonotype was seen repeatedly, ten times or more. The rearrangement uses TRBV14 and TRBJ1-3; D remains unclear. Germline V gene data show CDR1 as SGHDN and CDR2 as FVKESK. V lost 4 bases to trimming and J lost 0 bases, with 13 bases between them. The CDR3 sequence is 16 residues long. This CDR3 is CASSPFDSASGNTIYF. The CDR3 DNA reads as TGTGCCAGCAGCCCTTTTGACTCTGCCTCTGGAAACACCATATATTTT.

The table lists this clonotype with many counts. The V gene is TRBV6-6, the J gene TRBJ2-7; 10 bases fit TRBD1. The CDR3 spans 17 residues. The ends lost 6 bases at V and 6 bases at J; junction bases unmatched: 17. Looked up from germline, CDR1 is MNHNY and CDR2 is SVGAGI (reference sequence). This CDR3 is CASSPSSRDRGPSEQYF. CDR3 nucleotides: TGTGCCAGCAGCCCCTCCTCCCGGGACAGGGGACCTTCCGAGCAGTACTTC.

At least ten counts were recorded for this clonotype. The J gene is TRBJ2-7, the V gene TRBV9, with D perhaps being TRBD1 or TRBD2 (6 bases each). Trimming took 0 bases from V and 5 from J, leaving 9 bases between them. Germline V gives CDR1 SGDLS, CDR2 YYNGEE. The CDR3 is 13 residues long. CDR3 DNA: TGTGCCAGCAGCGTAGGGGGGGCTAACGAGCAGTACTTC. This codes for CASSVGGANEQYF.

This clonotype was counted ten times or more. The chain joins TRBV6-1 to TRBJ2-3; perhaps D is TRBD1 or TRBD2 (5 bases each). CDR1 is MNHNS and CDR2 is SASEGT in the germline V gene. Trimming shortened V by 2 bases and J by 1 base, and 10 bases separated the two germline ends. The CDR3 has 15 residues. The chain's CDR3 is CASSELGARTDTQYF. Written as DNA, the CDR3 is TGTGCCAGCAGTGAACTCGGGGCCCGCACAGATACGCAGTATTTT.

There are many counts of this clonotype. The chain employs TRBV4-3 and TRBJ2-3, with TRBD2 matching over 8 bases. Trimming took 1 base from V and 1 from J; bases not matched to a gene: 7. The CDR3 has 17 residues. Per the germline V gene, CDR1 is LGHNA and CDR2 is YSLEER. CDR3 DNA sequence: TGCGCCAGCAGCCAAGGCTTCCGGCGGGGGGGCACAGATACGCAGTATTTT. Amino acids: CASSQGFRRGGTDTQYF.

This rearrangement joins TRBV11-2 to TRBJ2-5; D uncertain. Trimming stripped 0 bases from V and 6 bases from J, with 11 bases between. The CDR3 length is 14 residues. Germline lookup yields CDR1 SGHAT and CDR2 FQNNGV. Here the CDR3 DNA reads TGTGCCAGCAGCTTAGATCCGGTGGTAAAGACCCAGTACTTC. It encodes CASSLDPVVKTQYF. The variable domain in full, completed from reference TRBV11-2 and TRBJ2-5, reads EAGVAQSPRYKIIEKRQSVAFWCNPISGHATLYWYQQILGQGPKLLIQFQNNGVVDDSQLPKDRFSAERLKGVDSTLKIQPAKLEDSAVYLCASSLDPVVKTQYFGPGTRLLVL.

This clonotype was observed at least ten times. The chain couples TRBV2 to TRBJ1-5; weak D call: TRBD1 (5 bases). With 8 bases removed from V and 2 bases from J, the gap between germline ends came to 13 bases. This CDR3 is built from 14 residues. Germline V CDR1 and CDR2: SNHLY, FYNNEI. The CDR3 protein is CASGAGIGNQPQHF. CDR3 DNA: TGTGCCAGCGGGGCAGGGATCGGCAATCAGCCCCAGCATTTT.